These T cell receptor beta chains were read from a single sample in a study of T cell repertoires in cytomegalovirus infection. TCRdb itself ran the reads through MiXCR, one entry per CDR3 protein. Of about a million distinct CDR3 sequences in the sample, roughly 30% are singletons; the top ten hold roughly 12%. These receptors are not linked to any known antigen. The input for sequencing was cultured CD8+ T cells from PBMCs, taken from culture after CMV antigen stimulation. The source of these receptors is a human donor in good health (CMV status not recorded). Some clones in this sample may be carry-over from other donors' samples. Both conserved end residues are part of each CDR3. Each record gives: J gene, clone size, D gene, V gene, CDR3 protein, CDR3 DNA. The D gene is left open where the match is weak. Not every row has a clone size; where given, it reads once, few, many or a size class.

TRBJ2-2 many - TRBV4-1 CASRGPKHTGELFF TGCGCCAGCAGGGGGCCAAAGCACACCGGGGAGCTGTTTTTT
TRBJ1-2 - - TRBV7-9 CASSLEGSPSLGGYTF TGTGCCAGCAGCTTAGAAGGGTCCCCCTCGCTGGGCGGCTACACCTTC
TRBJ2-1 few - TRBV6-5 CASSSGISFSYNEQFF TGTGCCAGCAGTTCGGGAATCTCTTTCTCCTACAATGAGCAGTTCTTC
TRBJ2-3 - TRBD2 TRBV7-2 CASSLGAGGTSTDTQHF TGTGCCAGCAGCTTAGGGGCGGGGGGAACTAGCACAGATACGCAGCATTTC
TRBJ1-2 few - TRBV4-1 CASSPNGQGNYGYTF TGCGCCAGCAGTCCTAACGGGCAGGGGAACTATGGCTACACCTTC
TRBJ1-6 - TRBD1 TRBV9 CASSGPGQGRSYNSPLHF TGTGCCAGCAGCGGCCCGGGACAGGGACGCTCCTATAATTCACCCCTCCACTTT
TRBJ1-5 few - TRBV6-1 CASSPGLDILNQPQHF TGTGCCAGCAGTCCCGGTTTGGACATCCTCAATCAGCCCCAGCATTTT
TRBJ2-1 many - TRBV7-6 CASSLESANEQFF TGTGCCAGCAGCTTAGAGTCTGCCAATGAGCAGTTCTTC
TRBJ1-1 few - TRBV19 CASTPLSTGRTEAFF TGTGCCAGTACCCCTCTTTCGACGGGGAGAACTGAAGCTTTCTTT
TRBJ2-1 - - TRBV6-5 CASSYDTLAPTEQFF TGTGCCAGCAGTTACGACACACTCGCCCCCACTGAGCAGTTCTTC
TRBJ2-1 few - TRBV6-2/TRBV6-3 CASSGWLEQFF TGTGCCAGCAGTGGTTGGCTCGAGCAGTTCTTC
TRBJ1-4 many - TRBV7-2 CASSHRDLRNEKLFF TGTGCCAGCAGTCATAGGGATTTGAGGAATGAAAAACTGTTTTTT
TRBJ2-1 few TRBD2 TRBV7-6 CASRSPPGVAGYNEQFF TGTGCCAGCAGGTCACCTCCAGGGGTAGCGGGGTACAATGAGCAGTTCTTC
TRBJ1-5 many TRBD1 TRBV7-8 CASSLKIGTGDYSNQPQHF TGTGCCAGCAGCTTAAAAATCGGGACAGGGGATTATAGCAATCAGCCCCAGCATTTT
TRBJ2-1 - TRBD1 TRBV10-1 CASSPGQGIDEQFF TGCGCCAGCAGCCCGGGACAGGGCATCGATGAGCAGTTCTTC
TRBJ1-4 many - TRBV7-6 CASSLSFGQNEKLFF TGTGCCAGCAGCTTAAGCTTCGGACAAAATGAAAAACTGTTTTTT
TRBJ1-2 - TRBD1 TRBV7-9 CASSRDRTTLDYGYTF TGTGCCAGCAGCCGGGACAGGACCACACTAGACTATGGCTACACCTTC
TRBJ1-1 many TRBD1 TRBV2 CASREGQGAMLTEAFF TGTGCCAGCAGGGAAGGACAGGGGGCTATGCTGACTGAAGCTTTCTTT
TRBJ1-4 - - TRBV7-6 CASRSDRRNSGEKLFF TGTGCCAGCAGATCGGACAGAAGAAACTCAGGCGAAAAACTGTTTTTT
TRBJ2-1 few - TRBV7-8 CASSTVYEQFF TGTGCCAGCAGCACAGTCTATGAGCAGTTCTTC
TRBJ2-3 many TRBD2 TRBV7-2 CASSFLAGDSDTQYF TGTGCCAGCAGCTTTTTAGCGGGGGACTCAGATACGCAGTATTTT
TRBJ2-7 - - TRBV7-6 CASSIMGGSYEQYF TGTGCCAGCAGCATCATGGGAGGCTCTTACGAGCAGTACTTC
TRBJ1-5 - TRBD1 TRBV7-2 CASSSQGAGGNQPQHF TGTGCCAGCAGCTCACAGGGGGCGGGGGGCAATCAGCCCCAGCATTTT
TRBJ2-3 - - TRBV7-3 CASSRWGAADTQYF TGTGCCAGCAGCCGATGGGGGGCCGCAGATACGCAGTATTTT
TRBJ2-7 - TRBD2 TRBV6-9 CASSGGLAGGEQYF TGTGCCAGCAGCGGAGGACTAGCGGGGGGCGAGCAGTACTTC
TRBJ2-2 - - TRBV11-3 CASSPSGRQLNTGELFF TGTGCCAGCAGCCCCTCGGGACGGCAGTTGAACACCGGGGAGCTGTTTTTT
TRBJ1-1 - - TRBV27 CASSWGAVGTEAFF TGTGCCAGCTCCTGGGGGGCGGTGGGGACTGAAGCTTTCTTT
TRBJ1-2 - - TRBV10-3 CAITDGGPAGGYTF TGTGCCATCACCGACGGGGGGCCGGCGGGGGGCTACACCTTC
TRBJ2-7 - - TRBV19 CASSIDPREQYF TGTGCCAGTAGTATAGACCCTCGCGAGCAGTACTTC
TRBJ2-3 - - TRBV29-1 CSVEVADGGYTDTQYF TGCAGCGTTGAAGTAGCCGACGGAGGATACACAGATACGCAGTATTTT
TRBJ1-1 - - TRBV14 CASSQTRVGTEAFF TGTGCCAGCAGCCAAACCAGGGTGGGCACTGAAGCTTTCTTT